This paragraph reports one TCR beta chain. The antigen is undetermined. This CDR3 is 15 amino acids long. V was trimmed by 5 bases and J by 6 bases, leaving 16 bases between them. Germline-derived CDR1 and CDR2 are MDHEN and SYDVKM. The table came from immunoSEQ multiplex PCR; TCRdb's copy has only in-frame clones and leaves some out. Found here are more than 35,000 clones, around 80% of them singletons; the top ten hold less than 25%. The data derive from a study of T cell responses to AZD1222 COVID-19 vaccine. General study findings and limits: Vaccine-associated CD4 TCRs spanned spike, dominant at 160-218 and 743-854. White British people made up most donors, females outnumbered males, and clonal diversity was possibly underestimated.

The starting material was peripheral blood, obtained 28 days after the second dose of the MenACWY control vaccine. The J gene is TRBJ1-4, the V gene TRBV28, with D maybe TRBD1 (6 bases). The clonotype comes from an adult who received the MenACWY meningococcal vaccine as a control. The CDR3 DNA reads as TGTGCCAGCAGTCCTCCGGGACACGCCGATGAAAAACTGTTTTTT. Translated: CASSPPGHADEKLFF.